The present T cell receptor (beta chain) was sequenced within a study of control samples from healthy donors and cancer patients. CDR3 size: 16 residues. Per germline, CDR1 SGDLS and CDR2 YYNGEE. V lost 0 bases to trimming and J lost 5 bases; unmatched junction nucleotides: 6. Some clones are missing from TCRdb's copy, which holds only in-frame ones; the method was immunoSEQ multiplex PCR. Here the sample spans 150,000 to 200,000 clones, roughly 90% being singletons. The rearrangement joins TRBV9 to TRBJ2-3, with 10 bases that match TRBD2. Material for sequencing was blood. The TCR originated in a woman in her fifties or sixties in good health. Here the CDR3 DNA reads TGTGCCAGCAGCGTAGCGGAGCGGGGGGGTGTAGATACGCAGTATTTT. As protein: CASSVAERGGVDTQYF.